Listed below are T cell receptor beta chains from one sample, sequenced in a study of cytomegalovirus exposure and HLA in healthy donors. Assay used: immunoSEQ multiplex PCR; TCRdb lists only in-frame clones, some missing. The data hold 200,000 to 300,000 clones, with roughly 86% observed a single time. Input material: PBMCs. These receptors came from a woman aged 40 to 50 in good health and CMV-seropositive. The CDR3 runs from the conserved cysteine through the conserved F or W. The order of the fields is D gene, clone size, V gene, J gene, CDR3 DNA, CDR3 protein. A D gene is named only where the DNA matches it firmly. Rows may omit the clone size; those that give it use once, few, many or a size class.

D gene: TRBD2
clone size: -
V gene: TRBV6-4
J gene: TRBJ2-1
CDR3 DNA: TGTGCCAGCAGTGACTCGGCGACTAGCGGGAGCAATGAGCAGTTCTTC
CDR3 protein: CASSDSATSGSNEQFF

D gene: TRBD1
clone size: -
V gene: TRBV2
J gene: TRBJ2-5
CDR3 DNA: TGTGCCAGCAGTGGGGGACAGCCCCTAAAGCAGTACTTC
CDR3 protein: CASSGGQPLKQYF

D gene: -
clone size: -
V gene: TRBV7-2
J gene: TRBJ1-6
CDR3 DNA: TGTGCCAGCACCCCAGGGGTGACCAATTCACCCCTCCACTTT
CDR3 protein: CASTPGVTNSPLHF

D gene: -
clone size: -
V gene: TRBV5-1
J gene: TRBJ1-1
CDR3 DNA: TGCGCCAGCAGAAACCGGACAACGAACACTGAAGCTTTCTTT
CDR3 protein: CASRNRTTNTEAFF

D gene: TRBD2
clone size: -
V gene: TRBV28
J gene: TRBJ2-1
CDR3 DNA: TGTGCCAGCAGTCTGGATAGCGGGGTTGGGGGCAATGAGCAGTTCTTC
CDR3 protein: CASSLDSGVGGNEQFF

D gene: -
clone size: -
V gene: TRBV27
J gene: TRBJ2-3
CDR3 DNA: TGTGCCAGCAGTTTATCTTATAGCACAGATACGCAGTATTTT
CDR3 protein: CASSLSYSTDTQYF

D gene: -
clone size: -
V gene: TRBV5-1
J gene: TRBJ2-3
CDR3 DNA: TGCGCCAGCAGCTTACAGGGTATTCGTAACACAGATACGCAGTATTTT
CDR3 protein: CASSLQGIRNTDTQYF

D gene: -
clone size: -
V gene: TRBV11-3
J gene: TRBJ2-1
CDR3 DNA: TGTGCCAGCAGCTCGAGGGAGAACAATGAGCAGTTCTTC
CDR3 protein: CASSSRENNEQFF

D gene: -
clone size: -
V gene: TRBV30
J gene: TRBJ1-1
CDR3 DNA: TGTGCCTTCAACAGGGCGGGGGACACTGAAGCTTTCTTT
CDR3 protein: CAFNRAGDTEAFF

D gene: -
clone size: -
V gene: TRBV13
J gene: TRBJ1-6
CDR3 DNA: TGTGCCAGCAGCGGGGGCACGGGGGGCCTTAATTCACCCCTCCACTTT
CDR3 protein: CASSGGTGGLNSPLHF

D gene: TRBD2
clone size: few
V gene: TRBV2
J gene: TRBJ2-2
CDR3 DNA: TGTGCCAGCAGGGGAGGGACCGTGAACACCGGGGAGCTGTTTTTT
CDR3 protein: CASRGGTVNTGELFF

D gene: -
clone size: -
V gene: TRBV5-4
J gene: TRBJ2-7
CDR3 DNA: TGTGCCAGCAGCCCGGGACTCGGAGCTAGTCACGAGCAGTACTTC
CDR3 protein: CASSPGLGASHEQYF

D gene: -
clone size: -
V gene: TRBV27
J gene: TRBJ2-7
CDR3 DNA: TGTGCCAGCAGTTCTGGGCTTACCTACGAGCAGTACTTC
CDR3 protein: CASSSGLTYEQYF

D gene: -
clone size: once
V gene: TRBV28
J gene: TRBJ1-1
CDR3 DNA: TGTGCCAGCAGTTTAGGGGGACTTATGAACACTGAAGCTTTCTTT
CDR3 protein: CASSLGGLMNTEAFF

D gene: TRBD1
clone size: -
V gene: TRBV7-2
J gene: TRBJ2-1
CDR3 DNA: TGTGCCAGCAGCCCATATGGGGACAGGGCCTACAATGAGCAGTTCTTC
CDR3 protein: CASSPYGDRAYNEQFF

D gene: -
clone size: -
V gene: TRBV11-3
J gene: TRBJ2-7
CDR3 DNA: TGTGCCAGCAGCTCCCCTTTCGTTGGGGCCGAGCAGTACTTC
CDR3 protein: CASSSPFVGAEQYF

D gene: -
clone size: -
V gene: TRBV4-2
J gene: TRBJ1-2
CDR3 DNA: TGTGCCAGCAGCCAAGGTCTTTCGGACACGGAGCTCCGGGGCTACACCTTC
CDR3 protein: CASSQGLSDTELRGYTF

D gene: -
clone size: -
V gene: TRBV11-2
J gene: TRBJ1-6
CDR3 DNA: TGTGCCAGCAGGCCACTGACAGGATATAATTCACCCCTCCACTTT
CDR3 protein: CASRPLTGYNSPLHF

D gene: -
clone size: -
V gene: TRBV14
J gene: TRBJ2-7
CDR3 DNA: TGTGCCACCTCCAGGGGAAGCTACTACGAGCAGTACTTC
CDR3 protein: CATSRGSYYEQYF

D gene: TRBD1
clone size: -
V gene: TRBV27
J gene: TRBJ1-6
CDR3 DNA: TGTGCCAGCAGTCACAGCGCCTTTGAGGGACAGCCTAATTCACCCCTCCACTTT
CDR3 protein: CASSHSAFEGQPNSPLHF

D gene: TRBD1
clone size: -
V gene: TRBV13
J gene: TRBJ1-4
CDR3 DNA: TGTGCCAGCAGCACACAGGGGGTTTTTGAAAAACTGTTTTTT
CDR3 protein: CASSTQGVFEKLFF

D gene: -
clone size: -
V gene: TRBV7-9
J gene: TRBJ2-2
CDR3 DNA: TGTGCCAGCAGCTTAGGCGGGCCTACGAACACCGGGGAGCTGTTTTTT
CDR3 protein: CASSLGGPTNTGELFF

D gene: -
clone size: -
V gene: TRBV10-3
J gene: TRBJ1-1
CDR3 DNA: TGTGCCATCAGTGACCGACAGGCCAAGGCAGCTTTCTTT
CDR3 protein: CAISDRQAKAAFF

D gene: -
clone size: once
V gene: TRBV11-2
J gene: TRBJ2-3
CDR3 DNA: TGTGCCAGCAGCCCAGGGAAAGATACGCAGTATTTT
CDR3 protein: CASSPGKDTQYF

D gene: -
clone size: -
V gene: TRBV7-3
J gene: TRBJ2-2
CDR3 DNA: TGTGCCAGCAGCTCCCGGAACACCGGGGAGCTGTTTTTT
CDR3 protein: CASSSRNTGELFF

D gene: -
clone size: -
V gene: TRBV2
J gene: TRBJ2-2
CDR3 DNA: TGTGCCAGCAGTGGGGTTAGCATGAACACCGGGGAGCTGTTTTTT
CDR3 protein: CASSGVSMNTGELFF

D gene: TRBD1
clone size: -
V gene: TRBV28
J gene: TRBJ2-2
CDR3 DNA: TGTGCCAGCAGAACACAGGGGCCCGGGGAGCTGTTTTTT
CDR3 protein: CASRTQGPGELFF

D gene: TRBD2
clone size: -
V gene: TRBV6-5
J gene: TRBJ2-3
CDR3 DNA: TGTGCCAGCAGTTACTGGGCGGGAGTCCCCCCAGATACGCAGTATTTT
CDR3 protein: CASSYWAGVPPDTQYF

D gene: -
clone size: -
V gene: TRBV6-6
J gene: TRBJ1-2
CDR3 DNA: TGTGCCAGCATGGGTTGGCAGGGCTATGGCTACACCTTC
CDR3 protein: CASMGWQGYGYTF

D gene: -
clone size: -
V gene: TRBV18
J gene: TRBJ2-7
CDR3 DNA: TGTGCCAGCTCACCACCGGCAGACAGGCGCGAGCAGTACTTC
CDR3 protein: CASSPPADRREQYF

D gene: -
clone size: -
V gene: TRBV28
J gene: TRBJ2-5
CDR3 DNA: TGTGCCAGCAGTTTATGGGGAGAATCGGCGGGAGAGACCCAGTACTTC
CDR3 protein: CASSLWGESAGETQYF

D gene: -
clone size: -
V gene: TRBV5-1
J gene: TRBJ2-7
CDR3 DNA: TGCGCCAGCAGCTTGGAGACAGGCTACGAGCAGTACTTC
CDR3 protein: CASSLETGYEQYF

D gene: -
clone size: -
V gene: TRBV14
J gene: TRBJ1-1
CDR3 DNA: TGTGCCAGCAGCCGGGGACTCTTACTTTCGAACACTGAAGCTTTCTTT
CDR3 protein: CASSRGLLLSNTEAFF